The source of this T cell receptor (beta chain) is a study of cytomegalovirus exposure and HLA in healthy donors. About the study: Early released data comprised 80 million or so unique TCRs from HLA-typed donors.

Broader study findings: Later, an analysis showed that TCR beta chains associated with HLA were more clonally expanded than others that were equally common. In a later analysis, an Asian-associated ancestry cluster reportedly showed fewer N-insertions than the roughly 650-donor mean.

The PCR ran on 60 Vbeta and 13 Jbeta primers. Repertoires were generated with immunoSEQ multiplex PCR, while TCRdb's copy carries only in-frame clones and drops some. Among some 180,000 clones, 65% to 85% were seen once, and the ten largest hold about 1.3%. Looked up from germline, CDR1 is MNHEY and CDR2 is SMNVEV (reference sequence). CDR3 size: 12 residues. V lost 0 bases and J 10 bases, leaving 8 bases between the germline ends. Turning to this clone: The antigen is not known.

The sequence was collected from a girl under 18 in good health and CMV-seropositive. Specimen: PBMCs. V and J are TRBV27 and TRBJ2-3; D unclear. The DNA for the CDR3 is TGTGCCAGCAGTTTATCTCAGGTCCCGCAGTATTTT. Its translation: CASSLSQVPQYF.